The 19 T cell receptor beta chains given below trace back to one sample, sequenced in a study of EBV T-cell therapy then PD-1 blockade in nasopharyngeal carcinoma (dated by TCRdb to about 2021). These receptors lack a known antigen. Read against the paper, the sample's treatment or condition label means: AdE1-LMPpoly-expanded autologous EBV-specific T-cell therapy followed by anti-PD-1 nivolumab. Libraries came from the immunoSEQ multiplex PCR assay. The table was pulled from immuneACCESS by TCRdb, which kept in-frame rearrangements only. Such tables lose some clones; where checked, under half of the loss comes from unresolved V genes, and the rest has no known cause. Counted in this sample were 24,000 or so clones; approximately 80% of them appeared once. The ten largest clones represent roughly 28% of the sample. Here the sequenced sample was CD8+ T cells from blood, taken at roughly day 60 from a patient whose treatment included autologous EBV-specific T cells and nivolumab. The receptors were gathered from a man aged 35 to 55 with nasopharyngeal carcinoma.

The chain is built from TRBV11-1 and TRBJ2-3; D is undetermined. The CDR3 loop spans 15 amino acids. Germline values: CDR1 SGHAT, CDR2 FQDESV (reference sequence). The ends were cut back, 2 bases at V and 2 bases at J, with 11 bases in the middle. CDR3 protein: CASSLKAFLTDTQYF. The CDR3 coding sequence is TGTGCCAGCAGCTTAAAAGCGTTCCTCACAGATACGCAGTATTTT.

The chain joins TRBV29-1 to TRBJ2-2; possible D gene TRBD2, 5 bases. Germline CDR1 is SQVTM and CDR2 is ANQGSEA. Trimming cost V 3 bases and J 7 bases, with 15 bases left between them. This CDR3 is 14 amino acids long. CDR3 in amino acids: CSVERADHLGELFF. CDR3 bases: TGCAGCGTTGAGAGGGCGGATCACCTCGGGGAGCTGTTTTTT.

The chain couples TRBV28 to TRBJ2-3, with TRBD2 matching over 12 bases. The ends lost 3 bases at V and 4 bases at J; junction bases unmatched: 8. Germline V lookup: CDR1 MDHEN, CDR2 SYDVKM. This CDR3 is 17 amino acids long. CDR3 coding DNA: TGTGCCAGCAGTTTTGGTCTAGCGGGGGGGCACGCAGATACGCAGTATTTT. Translation gives CASSFGLAGGHADTQYF. Full variable domain (outside the CDR3, taken from reference TRBV28 and TRBJ2-3): DVKVTQSSRYLVKRTGEKVFLECVQDMDHENMFWYRQDPGLGLRLIYFSYDVKMKEKGDIPEGYSVSREKKERFSLILESASTNQTSMYLCASSFGLAGGHADTQYFGPGTRLTVL.

This sequence joins TRBV7-2 and TRBJ1-1, with TRBD1 as a possible D gene (6 bases). This CDR3 region has 15 residues. Germline CDR1 reads SGHTA; CDR2 reads FQGNSA. V dropped 5 bases and J dropped 6 bases, with 19 bases sitting between them. CDR3 loop: CASSPVGGGGAEAFF. CDR3 bases: TGTGCCAGCAGCCCGGTCGGGGGGGGCGGGGCTGAAGCTTTCTTT.

This sequence joins TRBV25-1 and TRBJ2-1, with D possibly being TRBD1 or TRBD2 (5 bases each). This CDR3 has 16 amino acids. CDR1 is MGHDK and CDR2 is SYGVNS in the germline V gene. Trimming took 4 bases from V and 7 from J, leaving 20 bases between them. The CDR3 region has the DNA TGTGCCAGCAGTGGATCCGGGACCCCGAATTATAATGAGCAGTTCTTC. As protein: CASSGSGTPNYNEQFF. The full variable domain, its missing parts supplied by reference TRBV25-1 and TRBJ2-1, is EADIYQTPRYLVIGTGKKITLECSQTMGHDKMYWYQQDPGMELHLIHYSYGVNSTEKGDLSSESTVSRIRTEHFPLTLESARPSHTSQYLCASSGSGTPNYNEQFFGPGTRLTVL.

In its sample, this clone was seen once. The chain couples TRBV7-9 to TRBJ2-7; 9 bases map to TRBD1. V shed 3 bases, J shed 5 bases, and the junction held 5 bases outside the gene matches. The germline V gene has CDR1 SEHNR and CDR2 FQNEAQ (reference sequence). The CDR3 runs to 14 residues. The CDR3 protein is CASSFTGTGNEQYF. CDR3 nucleotide sequence: TGTGCCAGCAGCTTCACCGGGACAGGGAACGAGCAGTACTTC.

This chain uses TRBV27 with TRBJ1-2, with a weak D call TRBD1 (5 bases). V lost 6 bases, J lost 8 bases, and 13 bases lay in between. This CDR3 region has 12 residues. Germline V gives CDR1 MNHEY, CDR2 SMNVEV (reference sequence). CDR3 in DNA: TGTGCCAGCAGCAGGGAAGGTCACGGCTACACCTTC. Its protein product is CASSREGHGYTF.

The V call is TRBV14, the J call TRBJ2-1; D possibly corresponds to TRBD1 (6 bases). CDR1 and CDR2 from the germline V gene are SGHDN and FVKESK. The CDR3 runs to 14 residues. Trimming shortened V by 6 bases and J by 4 bases, and 13 bases separated the two germline ends. CDR3 nucleotide sequence: TGTGCCAGCAGGCCAGGGACACCTTACAATGAGCAGTTCTTC. This gives the protein CASRPGTPYNEQFF.

The chain joins TRBV5-1 to TRBJ2-7; 10 bases agree with TRBD2. The CDR3 has 17 residues. Trimming removed 3 bases from V and 5 bases from J; junction bases left unmatched: 14. The germline V gene encodes CDR1 SGHRS and CDR2 YFSETQ. The CDR3 here is CASSSPVPGLAEDEQYF. The CDR3, as DNA: TGCGCCAGCAGCTCCCCCGTTCCAGGACTAGCGGAGGACGAGCAGTACTTC.

This clone was counted between two and nine times. The rearrangement uses TRBV7-9 and TRBJ2-1; possibly TRBD2 for D (6 bases). Germline-derived CDR1 and CDR2 are SEHNR and FQNEAQ (reference sequence). V dropped 1 base and J dropped 6 bases, with 10 bases sitting between them. The CDR3 has 14 amino acids. The CDR3 DNA sequence: TGTGCCAGCAGCTTAGAGTTAGCGGCCAATGAGCAGTTCTTC. It encodes CASSLELAANEQFF.

The chain carries TRBV19 and TRBJ1-3, with no clear D. There are 14 residues in the CDR3. Germline V gene lookup returns CDR1 LNHDA and CDR2 SQIVND (reference sequence). V was clipped by 10 bases and J by 0 bases, with 13 bases between them. Here the CDR3 DNA reads TGTGCCACCAGGACTTACAGCTCTGGAAACACCATATATTTT. It encodes CATRTYSSGNTIYF. Combining the CDR3 with reference TRBV19 and TRBJ1-3 gives the whole variable domain DGGITQSPKYLFRKEGQNVTLSCEQNLNHDAMYWYRQDPGQGLRLIYYSQIVNDFQKGDIAEGYSVSREKKESFPLTVTSAQKNPTAFYLCATRTYSSGNTIYFGEGSWLTVV.

The chain employs TRBV5-6 and TRBJ1-1, with D possibly TRBD1 on 6 matching bases. With 4 bases removed from V and 0 bases from J, the gap between germline ends came to 7 bases. Germline assignment: CDR1 SGHDT and CDR2 YYEEEE. The CDR3 is 13 residues long. The chain's CDR3 is CASSPGVNTEAFF. Here the CDR3 DNA reads TGTGCCAGCAGCCCAGGGGTGAACACTGAAGCTTTCTTT.

The J gene is TRBJ1-1, the V gene TRBV5-4; TRBD1 is a possible D gene (6 bases). This CDR3 is 12 amino acids long. CDR1 is SGHNT, CDR2 YYREEE, per germline (reference sequence). Trimming took off 4 bases at V and 5 bases at J, with 9 bases between the two ends. In DNA, the CDR3 is TGTGCCAGCAGCCCAACAGGGACTGAAGCTTTCTTT. Translation: CASSPTGTEAFF. Based on the CDR3 plus reference TRBV5-4 and TRBJ1-1, the full variable domain is ETGVTQSPTHLIKTRGQQVTLRCSSQSGHNTVSWYQQALGQGPQFIFQYYREEENGRGNFPPRFSGLQFPNYSSELNVNALELDDSALYLCASSPTGTEAFFGQGTRLTVV.

By sample share, this clone is medium-sized (0.01 to 0.1%). The rearrangement uses TRBV9 and TRBJ2-6; D remains unclear. Trimming stripped 0 bases from V and 0 bases from J, with 10 bases between. The CDR3 is made up of 17 amino acids. The germline gives CDR1 SGDLS, CDR2 YYNGEE. The CDR3 sequence: CASSVEFGDSGANVLTF. The CDR3 DNA follows: TGTGCCAGCAGCGTAGAGTTCGGAGACTCTGGGGCCAACGTCCTGACTTTC. The full variable domain, rest sourced from reference TRBV9 and TRBJ2-6, is DSGVTQTPKHLITATGQRVTLRCSPRSGDLSVYWYQQSLDQGLQFLIQYYNGEERAKGNILERFSAQQFPDLHSELNLSSLELGDSALYFCASSVEFGDSGANVLTFGAGSRLTVL.

V is TRBV6-2 or TRBV6-3 and J is TRBJ2-1; no clear D. V shed 5 bases and J shed 0 bases, with 11 bases lying between them. This CDR3 is built from 15 residues. The germline gives CDR1 MNHEY, CDR2 SVGEGT. Here the CDR3 DNA reads TGTGCCAGCAGTATGCAAGAGAACTCCTACAATGAGCAGTTCTTC. Translated, it gives CASSMQENSYNEQFF.

The rearrangement links TRBV29-1 to TRBJ2-7; perhaps TRBD2 as D (6 bases). Germline CDR1 and CDR2: SQVTM and ANQGSEA. V was clipped by 4 bases and J by 0 bases, with 10 bases between them. The CDR3 covers 13 residues. CDR3 DNA sequence: TGCAGCGTTGTCGCGGGGCCCTCCTACGAGCAGTACTTC. Protein product: CSVVAGPSYEQYF.

The chain joins TRBV6-1 to TRBJ2-3, with a possible D match to TRBD1 (5 bases). Germline CDR1 is MNHNS and CDR2 is SASEGT. V was pared by 1 base and J by 0 bases, with 8 bases between. This CDR3 contains 15 residues. CDR3 amino acids: CASSEVTGSTDTQYF. The CDR3, as DNA: TGTGCCAGCAGTGAAGTCACAGGCAGCACAGATACGCAGTATTTT.

The chain joins TRBV3-1 (or the pseudogene TRBV3-2) to TRBJ2-2; D is possibly TRBD2 (5 bases). Germline V gene sequence: CDR1 LGHDT, CDR2 YNNKEL (reference sequence). CDR3 length equals 17 residues. Between the trimmed V and J ends, which lost 6 bases and 6 bases, there was a span of 23 bases. In DNA, the CDR3 is TGTGCCAGCAGTGGGTATCGACGGGAAAGGAGCGCCGGGGAGCTGTTTTTT. Amino acids: CASSGYRRERSAGELFF.

This clone was detected only once. This chain joins TRBV3-1 (or the pseudogene TRBV3-2) and TRBJ2-7, with a weak D call TRBD1 (6 bases). The CDR3 consists of 13 residues. CDR1 and CDR2 from the germline V gene are LGHDT and YNNKEL (reference sequence). Trimming cost V 4 bases and J 3 bases, with 10 bases left between them. The CDR3 region is CASSLTGGYEQYF. In DNA form, the CDR3 reads TGTGCCAGCAGCCTGACAGGCGGCTACGAGCAGTACTTC.